These 28 T cell receptor beta chains were all obtained from the same sample, sequenced in a study of control samples from healthy donors and cancer patients. Clones were sequenced by immunoSEQ multiplex PCR, and TCRdb holds only the in-frame ones, with some missing. The repertoire holds 98,000 or so clones, with roughly three quarters as singletons. Sequencing was done on a sample of blood. The origin of the receptors is a woman in her twenties or thirties in good health.

The CDR3 region is CASSTGGGSEKLFF. Here the CDR3 DNA reads TGTGCCAGCAGTACCGGGGGGGGGAGCGAAAAACTGTTTTTT. The chain joins TRBV28 to TRBJ1-4, with a possible D match to TRBD1 (5 bases). V lost 5 bases and J 8 bases, leaving 15 bases between the germline ends. The length of the CDR3 is 14 residues. The germline gives CDR1 MDHEN, CDR2 SYDVKM.

The V gene is TRBV5-5, the J gene TRBJ2-3; 7 bases line up with TRBD2. V gave up 0 bases and J gave up 3 bases; unmatched junction bases: 4. The CDR3 has 15 residues. Germline values: CDR1 SGHKS, CDR2 YYEKEE (reference sequence). The CDR3 reads CASSLVPSGTDTQYF. The CDR3 nucleotides read TGTGCCAGCAGCTTGGTTCCTAGCGGAACAGATACGCAGTATTTT.

This sequence joins TRBV5-6 and TRBJ2-7; no clear D gene. The CDR3 contains 13 residues. The V end lost 0 bases, the J end lost 2 bases, and 6 bases lay between the germline ends. The germline V gene has CDR1 SGHDT and CDR2 YYEEEE. CDR3 coding DNA: TGTGCCAGCAGCTTGGGTCGGACCTACGAGCAGTACTTC. Amino acids: CASSLGRTYEQYF. Using reference TRBV5-6 and TRBJ2-7 for the parts outside the CDR3, the full variable domain is DAGVTQSPTHLIKTRGQQVTLRCSPKSGHDTVSWYQQALGQGPQFIFQYYEEEERQRGNFPDRFSGHQFPNYSSELNVNALLLGDSALYLCASSLGRTYEQYFGPGTRLTVT.

This chain uses TRBV11-2 with TRBJ2-2, with no clear D. V was cut by 5 bases and J by 2 bases, with 12 bases left in between. The CDR3 covers 15 residues. The germline CDR1 and CDR2 sequences are SGHAT and FQNNGV. The CDR3 nucleotides are TGTGCCAGCAGCCCGGACCCAATAAACACCGGGGAGCTGTTTTTT. This sequence encodes CASSPDPINTGELFF.

CDR3 amino acids: CASSQQDNSNQPQHF. CDR3 DNA: TGTGCCAGCAGTCAACAGGACAATAGCAATCAGCCCCAGCATTTT. The rearrangement links TRBV6-5 to TRBJ1-5, with TRBD1 as a possible D gene (5 bases). Germline CDR1 and CDR2: MNHEY and SVGAGI. The V gene lost 5 bases and the J gene lost 0 bases, with 11 bases spanning the gap. The CDR3 has 15 amino acids.

The V and J genes are TRBV4-3 and TRBJ2-7; 8 bases agree with TRBD1. In germline, CDR1 is LGHNA, CDR2 YSLEER. Losses at the gene ends were 0 bases for V and 2 bases for J; bases not matched to a gene: 3. The CDR3 covers 15 residues. The CDR3 nucleotides are TGCGCCAGCAGCCAAGATTCACAGGGGGCCTACGAGCAGTACTTC. Translating gives CASSQDSQGAYEQYF.

This clone was seen a few times. The rearrangement uses TRBV27 and TRBJ1-2; D is unresolved. The germline V and J ends were trimmed by 6 bases and 4 bases, with 24 bases remaining between them. The germline gives CDR1 MNHEY, CDR2 SMNVEV (reference sequence). The CDR3 is 17 amino acids. DNA of the CDR3: TGTGCCAGCAGAACACCCCGCCCGGGGTGGGATAGCTATGGCTACACCTTC. Its protein product is CASRTPRPGWDSYGYTF.

This rearrangement joins TRBV6-5 to TRBJ1-5; 8 bases line up with TRBD1. This CDR3 comprises 14 residues. J lost 1 base, V lost 10 bases, and 6 bases had no gene match. Germline CDR1 is MNHEY and CDR2 is SVGAGI. The CDR3 region has the DNA TGTGCCACCCGGGACAGGTACAGCAATCAGCCCCAGCATTTT. Amino acid sequence: CATRDRYSNQPQHF.

This rearrangement joins TRBV6-5 to TRBJ2-7; possible D gene TRBD1, 5 bases. Germline CDR1 MNHEY, CDR2 SVGAGI. This CDR3 comprises 13 residues. V was cut by 5 bases and J by 7 bases, with 15 bases left in between. In DNA form, the CDR3 reads TGTGCCAGCAGTCCTCGGCAGGGATTGGAGCAGTACTTC. The encoded protein is CASSPRQGLEQYF.

V and J are TRBV7-6 and TRBJ1-3, with D uncertain. Trimming pared 5 bases from V and 0 bases from J, leaving 17 bases between. This CDR3 spans 17 amino acids. The germline CDR1 and CDR2 sequences are SGHVS and FNYEAQ. The CDR3 sequence is CASSAGLRTLSGNTIYF. In DNA form, the CDR3 reads TGTGCCAGCAGCGCCGGGCTTAGGACCCTCTCTGGAAACACCATATATTTT.

This chain joins TRBV7-8 and TRBJ1-3; D possibly corresponds to TRBD1 (6 bases). This CDR3 spans 16 amino acids. Trimming removed 1 base at V and 0 bases at J, with 10 bases between. Germline loops: CDR1 SGHVS, CDR2 FQNEAQ. The CDR3 DNA sequence: TGTGCCAGCAGCTTAGAAGGACAGCTCTCTGGAAACACCATATATTTT. Translation gives CASSLEGQLSGNTIYF.

The J gene is TRBJ1-1, the V gene TRBV9; TRBD1 might be the D (5 bases). CDR1 and CDR2 (germline): SGDLS, YYNGEE. V lost 0 bases, J lost 6 bases, and 12 bases lay in between. The CDR3 covers 14 residues. The CDR3 DNA reads as TGTGCCAGCAGCGTAGTCGGGGACGCGGCTGAAGCTTTCTTT. Translated: CASSVVGDAAEAFF.

This clone was observed a handful of times. The J gene is TRBJ1-1, the V gene TRBV5-5; D unresolved. Between the trimmed V and J ends, which lost 1 base and 0 bases, there was a span of 1 base. The germline CDR1 and CDR2 sequences are SGHKS and YYEKEE (reference sequence). The CDR3 length is 12 residues. CDR3 DNA: TGTGCCAGCAGCTTGTTGAACACTGAAGCTTTCTTT. Translation gives CASSLLNTEAFF.

Points on this clone: One base separates it from a far larger clone, so it is likely a read error. The chain joins TRBV5-4 to TRBJ1-2; TRBD1 might be the D (5 bases). CDR3 size: 12 residues. The V and J ends lost 3 bases and 2 bases respectively, with 5 bases between them. Germline V gene lookup returns CDR1 SGHNT and CDR2 YYREEE (reference sequence). The CDR3 sequence: CASSWDNYGYTF. CDR3 nucleotide sequence: TGTGCCAGCAGCTGGGACAACTATGGCTACACCTTC.

The chain employs TRBV18 and TRBJ2-3; D gene ambiguous. Germline V gene data show CDR1 as KGHSH and CDR2 as LQKENI. Trimming took off 8 bases at V and 6 bases at J, with 15 bases between the two ends. The CDR3 has 13 residues. This CDR3 reads CASTFTARDTQYF. CDR3 bases: TGTGCCAGCACATTCACGGCAAGGGATACGCAGTATTTT.

This clone appeared a few times. The chain has TRBV20-1 and TRBJ2-1; no reliable D call. The length of the CDR3 is 11 residues. The V end lost 2 bases, the J end lost 5 bases, and 4 bases lay between the germline ends. Germline lookup yields CDR1 DFQATT and CDR2 SNEGSKA (reference sequence). CDR3 DNA sequence: TGCAGTGCTAGACTAGACAATGAGCAGTTCTTC. Protein product: CSARLDNEQFF.

The V gene is TRBV11-2, the J gene TRBJ1-2; D remains unclear. Trimming cost V 3 bases and J 3 bases, with 14 bases left between them. The CDR3 has 15 amino acids. CDR1 SGHAT and CDR2 FQNNGV come from the germline V gene. The CDR3 spells CASSFSSSGDYGYTF. The CDR3 DNA reads TGTGCCAGCAGCTTCTCCTCGTCTGGGGACTATGGCTACACCTTC.

The chain couples TRBV4-1 to TRBJ2-3, with 15 bases identical to TRBD2. The CDR3 is 18 residues long. The germline gives CDR1 MGHRA, CDR2 YSYEKL. J was trimmed by 4 bases and V by 1 base; bases with no gene match: 6. As DNA, the CDR3 is TGCGCCAGCAGCCAAGTATGGACTAGCGGGGGGGCCTCAGATACGCAGTATTTT. This gives the protein CASSQVWTSGGASDTQYF.

J is TRBJ1-1 and V is TRBV3-1 (or the pseudogene TRBV3-2); D unresolved. This CDR3 is built from 13 residues. Deletions cut 0 bases from V and 3 bases from J, with 5 bases between. The germline V gene has CDR1 LGHDT and CDR2 YNNKEL (reference sequence). DNA for the CDR3: TGTGCCAGCAGCCAAGACTACTACACTGAAGCTTTCTTT. Protein sequence: CASSQDYYTEAFF.

The chain has TRBV5-6 and TRBJ1-2; 8 positions agree with TRBD1. Trimming at V came to 2 bases and at J to 4 bases, leaving 7 bases not matched to a gene. This CDR3 region has 15 residues. Germline CDR1 is SGHDT and CDR2 is YYEEEE. CDR3 residues: CASSFRQGQRYGYTF. CDR3 nucleotide sequence: TGTGCCAGCAGCTTCAGACAGGGGCAGCGCTATGGCTACACCTTC.

The CDR3 spells CASSNGASVRSATNEKLFF. DNA of the CDR3: TGTGCCAGCAGCAACGGAGCGTCGGTACGATCTGCAACTAATGAAAAACTGTTTTTT. This chain connects TRBV21-1 to TRBJ1-4. TRBV21-1 is annotated as a pseudogene. There are 19 residues in the CDR3.

In this sample, this clone turned up a few times. In DNA form, the CDR3 reads TGCGCCAGCAGCTTGTATCGGGGGGCGGGGCAAGAGACCCAGTACTTC. Amino acids: CASSLYRGAGQETQYF. This sequence joins TRBV5-1 and TRBJ2-5; D perhaps matches TRBD2 (7 bases). Germline V lookup: CDR1 SGHRS, CDR2 YFSETQ. Trimming removed 1 base at V and 2 bases at J, with 15 bases between. The CDR3 has 16 residues. The whole variable domain, remainder taken from reference TRBV5-1 and TRBJ2-5, is KAGVTQTPRYLIKTRGQQVTLSCSPISGHRSVSWYQQTPGQGLQFLFEYFSETQRNKGNFPGRFSGRQFSNSRSEMNVSTLELGDSALYLCASSLYRGAGQETQYFGPGTRLLVL.

The chain has TRBV6-2 or TRBV6-3 and TRBJ1-2, with a possible D match to TRBD1 (6 bases). The V end lost 6 bases, the J end lost 8 bases, and 16 bases lay between the germline ends. This CDR3 has 13 residues. Germline V gene data show CDR1 as MNHEY and CDR2 as SVGEGT. DNA for the CDR3: TGTGCCAGCAGATACCGACAGGCTCGAGGCTACACCTTC. Encoded protein: CASRYRQARGYTF.

The chain recombines TRBV7-2 with TRBJ1-2, with 10 bases aligning to TRBD1. Germline CDR1 and CDR2: SGHTA and FQGNSA. Trimming took 2 bases from V and 8 from J; bases not matched to a gene: 8. The CDR3 extends over 15 amino acids. The CDR3 sequence: CASSLSVGQGRGYTF. The CDR3 nucleotides read TGTGCCAGCAGCTTAAGTGTGGGACAGGGGCGAGGCTACACCTTC. Full variable domain (remainder filled in from reference TRBV7-2 and TRBJ1-2): GAGVSQSPSNKVTEKGKDVELRCDPISGHTALYWYRQSLGQGLEFLIYFQGNSAPDKSGLPSDRFSAERTGGSVSTLTIQRTQQEDSAVYLCASSLSVGQGRGYTFGSGTRLTVV.

This clone was seen a handful of times. V usage is TRBV4-3 and J usage is TRBJ1-1, with 12 bases identical to TRBD1. This CDR3 contains 17 residues. The germline gives CDR1 LGHNA, CDR2 YSLEER. V gave up 1 base and J gave up 1 base; unmatched junction bases: 4. As DNA, the CDR3 is TGCGCCAGCAGCCAAGGGGACAGGGGGCCCGAGAACACTGAAGCTTTCTTT. This gives the protein CASSQGDRGPENTEAFF.

This chain connects TRBV7-6 to TRBJ1-3; 10 bases fit TRBD1. V dropped 6 bases and J dropped 4; count of bases not matched to a gene: 6. The CDR3 length is 15 residues. CDR1 and CDR2 from the germline V gene are SGHVS and FNYEAQ. DNA of the CDR3: TGTGCCAGCAGTCCTCGGACAGGGGGAGGAAACACCATATATTTT. Translation gives CASSPRTGGGNTIYF.

The chain couples TRBV6-1 to TRBJ1-2, with unresolved D. Trimming shortened V by 2 bases and J by 7 bases, and 8 bases separated the two germline ends. The CDR3 length is 12 residues. The V gene's germline CDR1 is MNHNS and CDR2 SASEGT. The CDR3 sequence is CASSERGSGYTF. The CDR3 bases are TGTGCCAGCAGTGAACGTGGGTCTGGCTACACCTTC.

This chain links TRBV19 with TRBJ2-4, with a possible D match to TRBD2 (5 bases). The CDR3 loop spans 15 amino acids. V lost 1 base to trimming and J lost 2 bases, with 9 bases between them. CDR1 is LNHDA, CDR2 SQIVND, per germline (reference sequence). This chain's CDR3 is CASSIGGWTKNIQYF. Written as DNA, the CDR3 is TGTGCCAGTAGTATAGGAGGGTGGACCAAAAACATTCAGTACTTC.